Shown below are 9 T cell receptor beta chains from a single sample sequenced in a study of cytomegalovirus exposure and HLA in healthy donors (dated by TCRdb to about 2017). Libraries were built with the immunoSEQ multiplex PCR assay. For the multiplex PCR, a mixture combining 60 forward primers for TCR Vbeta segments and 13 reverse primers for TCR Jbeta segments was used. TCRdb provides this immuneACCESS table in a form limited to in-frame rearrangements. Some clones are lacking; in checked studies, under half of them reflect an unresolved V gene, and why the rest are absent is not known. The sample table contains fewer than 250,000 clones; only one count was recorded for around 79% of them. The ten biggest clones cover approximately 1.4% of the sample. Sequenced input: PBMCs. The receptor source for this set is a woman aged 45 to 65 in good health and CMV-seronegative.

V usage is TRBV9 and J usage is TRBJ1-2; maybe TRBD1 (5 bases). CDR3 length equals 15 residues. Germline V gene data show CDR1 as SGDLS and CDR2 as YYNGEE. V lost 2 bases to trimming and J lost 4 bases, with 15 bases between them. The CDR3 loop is CASSVDSRASYGYTF. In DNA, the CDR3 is TGTGCCAGCAGCGTCGACAGTCGAGCCTCCTATGGCTACACCTTC.

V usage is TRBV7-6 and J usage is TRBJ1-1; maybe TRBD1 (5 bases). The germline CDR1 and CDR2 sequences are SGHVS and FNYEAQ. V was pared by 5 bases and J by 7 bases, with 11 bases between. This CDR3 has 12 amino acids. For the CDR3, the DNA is TGTGCCAGCAGCCCGGGGGTAGGTGAAGCTTTCTTT. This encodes CASSPGVGEAFF. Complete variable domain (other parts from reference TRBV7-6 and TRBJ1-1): GAGVSQSPRYKVTKRGQDVALRCDPISGHVSLYWYRQALGQGPEFLTYFNYEAQQDKSGLPNDRFSAERPEGSISTLTIQRTEQRDSAMYRCASSPGVGEAFFGQGTRLTVV.

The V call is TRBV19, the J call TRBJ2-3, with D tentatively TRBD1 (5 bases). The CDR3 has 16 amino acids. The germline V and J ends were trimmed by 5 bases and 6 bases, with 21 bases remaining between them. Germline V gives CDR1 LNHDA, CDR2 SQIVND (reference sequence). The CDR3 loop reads CASSLFGAADGDTQYF. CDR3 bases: TGTGCCAGTAGTCTGTTTGGGGCCGCCGATGGGGATACGCAGTATTTT.

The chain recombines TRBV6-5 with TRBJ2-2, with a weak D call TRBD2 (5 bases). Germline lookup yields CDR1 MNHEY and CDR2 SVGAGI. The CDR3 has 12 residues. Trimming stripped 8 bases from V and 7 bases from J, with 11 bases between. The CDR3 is CASSLEGGELFF. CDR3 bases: TGTGCCAGCTCACTAGAAGGCGGGGAGCTGTTTTTT.

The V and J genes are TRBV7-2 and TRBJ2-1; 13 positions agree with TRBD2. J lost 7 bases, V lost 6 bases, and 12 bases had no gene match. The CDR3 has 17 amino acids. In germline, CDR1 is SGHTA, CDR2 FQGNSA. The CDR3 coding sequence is TGTGCCAGCAGTAACGCCGGACTAGCGGGAGTGGGGAATGAGCAGTTCTTC. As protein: CASSNAGLAGVGNEQFF.

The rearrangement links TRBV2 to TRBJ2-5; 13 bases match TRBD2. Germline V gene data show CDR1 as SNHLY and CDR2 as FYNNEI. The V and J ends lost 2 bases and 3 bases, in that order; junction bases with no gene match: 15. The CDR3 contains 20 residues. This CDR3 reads CASSERSGGGTSGTKETQYF. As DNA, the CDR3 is TGTGCCAGCAGTGAAAGGTCCGGGGGGGGGACTAGCGGGACTAAAGAGACCCAGTACTTC.

Here the CDR3 DNA reads TGTGCCAGCAGGGGGGACAGCCACTATGGCTACACCTTC. Amino acids: CASRGDSHYGYTF. V is TRBV2 and J is TRBJ1-2, with 7 positions matching TRBD1. This CDR3 has 13 residues. Germline CDR1 SNHLY, CDR2 FYNNEI. The trim removed 6 bases at V and 3 bases at J, leaving 4 bases unmatched.

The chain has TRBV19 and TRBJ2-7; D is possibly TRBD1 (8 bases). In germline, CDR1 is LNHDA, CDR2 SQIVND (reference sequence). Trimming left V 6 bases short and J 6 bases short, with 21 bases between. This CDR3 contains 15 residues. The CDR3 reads CASRRHPTGEGEQYF. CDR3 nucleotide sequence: TGTGCCAGTAGACGCCACCCGACAGGGGAGGGCGAGCAGTACTTC.

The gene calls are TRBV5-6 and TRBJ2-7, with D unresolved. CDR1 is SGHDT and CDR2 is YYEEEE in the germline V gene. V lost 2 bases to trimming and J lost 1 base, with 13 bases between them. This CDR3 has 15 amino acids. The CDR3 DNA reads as TGTGCCAGCAGCTTAATCGCGGATTCGTCCTACGAGCAGTACTTC. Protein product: CASSLIADSSYEQYF.